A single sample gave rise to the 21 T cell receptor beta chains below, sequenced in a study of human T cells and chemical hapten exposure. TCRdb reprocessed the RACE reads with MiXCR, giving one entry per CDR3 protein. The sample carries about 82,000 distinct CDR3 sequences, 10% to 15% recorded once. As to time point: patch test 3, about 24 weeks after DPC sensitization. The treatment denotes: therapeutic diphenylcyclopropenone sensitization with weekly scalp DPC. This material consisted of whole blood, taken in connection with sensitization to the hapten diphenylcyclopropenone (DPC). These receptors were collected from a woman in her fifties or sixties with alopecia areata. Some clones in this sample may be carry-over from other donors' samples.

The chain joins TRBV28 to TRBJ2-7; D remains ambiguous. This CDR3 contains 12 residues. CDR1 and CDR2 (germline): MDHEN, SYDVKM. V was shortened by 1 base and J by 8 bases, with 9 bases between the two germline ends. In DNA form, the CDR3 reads TGTGCCAGCAGTTTATACTTCAACCAGCAGTACTTC. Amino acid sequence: CASSLYFNQQYF. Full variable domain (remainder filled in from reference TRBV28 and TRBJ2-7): DVKVTQSSRYLVKRTGEKVFLECVQDMDHENMFWYRQDPGLGLRLIYFSYDVKMKEKGDIPEGYSVSREKKERFSLILESASTNQTSMYLCASSLYFNQQYFGPGTRLTVT.

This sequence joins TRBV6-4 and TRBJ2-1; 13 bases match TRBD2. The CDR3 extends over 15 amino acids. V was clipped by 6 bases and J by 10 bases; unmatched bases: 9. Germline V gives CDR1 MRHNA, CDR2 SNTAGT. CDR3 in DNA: TGTGCCAGCAGCCGTACTAGCGGGGGGGCTGACGAGCAGTTCTTC. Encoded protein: CASSRTSGGADEQFF.

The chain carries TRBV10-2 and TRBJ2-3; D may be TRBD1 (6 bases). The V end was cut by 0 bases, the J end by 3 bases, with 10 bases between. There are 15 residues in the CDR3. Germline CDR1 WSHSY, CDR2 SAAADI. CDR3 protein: CASSESRGRTDTQYF. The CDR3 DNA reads TGCGCCAGCAGTGAGTCTAGGGGGAGAACAGATACGCAGTATTTT.

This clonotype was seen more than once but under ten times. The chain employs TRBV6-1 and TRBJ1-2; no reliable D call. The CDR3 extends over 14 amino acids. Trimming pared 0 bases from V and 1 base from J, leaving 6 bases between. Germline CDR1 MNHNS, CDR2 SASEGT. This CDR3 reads CASSEAGFNYGYTF. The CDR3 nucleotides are TGTGCCAGCAGTGAAGCCGGATTTAACTATGGCTACACCTTC.

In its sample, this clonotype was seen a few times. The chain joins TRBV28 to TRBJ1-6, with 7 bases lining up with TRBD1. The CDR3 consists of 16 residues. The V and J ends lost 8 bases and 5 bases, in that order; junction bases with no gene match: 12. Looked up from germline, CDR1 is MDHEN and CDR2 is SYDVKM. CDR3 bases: TGTGCCAGCCTTACCTCTACACAGGGGAATAATTCACCCCTCCACTTT. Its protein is CASLTSTQGNNSPLHF.

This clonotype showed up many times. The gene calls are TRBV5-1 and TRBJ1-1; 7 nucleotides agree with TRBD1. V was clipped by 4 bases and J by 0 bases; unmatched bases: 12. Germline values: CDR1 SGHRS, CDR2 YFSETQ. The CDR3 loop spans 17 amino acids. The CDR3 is CASSKGQHGEVNTEAFF. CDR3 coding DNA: TGCGCCAGCAGCAAGGGACAGCATGGTGAGGTGAACACTGAAGCTTTCTTT.

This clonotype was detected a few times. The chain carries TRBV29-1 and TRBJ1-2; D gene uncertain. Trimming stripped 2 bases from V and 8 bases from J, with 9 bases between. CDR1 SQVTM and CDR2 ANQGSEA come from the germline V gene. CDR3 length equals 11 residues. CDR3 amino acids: CSVELLGGYTF. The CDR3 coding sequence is TGCAGCGTTGAACTGTTAGGCGGCTACACCTTC.

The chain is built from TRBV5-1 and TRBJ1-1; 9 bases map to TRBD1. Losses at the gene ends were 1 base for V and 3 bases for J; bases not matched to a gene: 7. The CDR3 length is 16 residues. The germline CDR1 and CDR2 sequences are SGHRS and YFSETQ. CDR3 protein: CASSLLGQGQDTEAFF. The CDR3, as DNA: TGCGCCAGCAGCTTGTTAGGACAGGGGCAGGACACTGAAGCTTTCTTT.

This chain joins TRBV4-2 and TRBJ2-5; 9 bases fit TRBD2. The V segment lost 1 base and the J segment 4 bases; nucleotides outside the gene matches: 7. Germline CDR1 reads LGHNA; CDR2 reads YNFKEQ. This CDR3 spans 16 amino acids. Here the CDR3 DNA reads TGTGCCAGCAGCCAAGTAGGGCGGGAGGGCCGAGAGACCCAGTACTTC. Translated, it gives CASSQVGREGRETQYF.

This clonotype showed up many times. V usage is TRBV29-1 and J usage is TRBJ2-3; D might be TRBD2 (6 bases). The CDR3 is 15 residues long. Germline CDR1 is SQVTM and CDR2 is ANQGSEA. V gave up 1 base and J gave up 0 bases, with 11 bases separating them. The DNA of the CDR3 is TGCAGCGTTGAAGGCGGGGCAGCTAGCACAGATACGCAGTATTTT. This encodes CSVEGGAASTDTQYF.

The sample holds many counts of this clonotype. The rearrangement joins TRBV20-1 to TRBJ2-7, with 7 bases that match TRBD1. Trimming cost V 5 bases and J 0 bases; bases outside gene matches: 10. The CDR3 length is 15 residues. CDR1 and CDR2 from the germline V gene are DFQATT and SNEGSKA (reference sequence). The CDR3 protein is CSAGDSYFSSYEQYF. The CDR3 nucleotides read TGCAGTGCTGGGGACAGCTACTTTAGCTCCTACGAGCAGTACTTC.

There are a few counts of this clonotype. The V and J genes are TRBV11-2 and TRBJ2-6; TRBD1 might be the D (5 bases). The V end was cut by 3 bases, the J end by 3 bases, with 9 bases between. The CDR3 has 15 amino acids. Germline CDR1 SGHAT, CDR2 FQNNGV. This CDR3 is CASSFRQRGANVLTF. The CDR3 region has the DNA TGTGCCAGCAGCTTTCGACAGCGTGGGGCCAACGTCCTGACTTTC.

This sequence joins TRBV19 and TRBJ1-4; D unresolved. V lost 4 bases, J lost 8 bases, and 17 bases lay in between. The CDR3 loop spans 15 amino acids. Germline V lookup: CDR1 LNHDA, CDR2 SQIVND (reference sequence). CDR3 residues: CASSTLAPAGEKLFF. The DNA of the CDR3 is TGTGCCAGTAGTACTCTTGCACCCGCGGGCGAAAAACTGTTTTTT.

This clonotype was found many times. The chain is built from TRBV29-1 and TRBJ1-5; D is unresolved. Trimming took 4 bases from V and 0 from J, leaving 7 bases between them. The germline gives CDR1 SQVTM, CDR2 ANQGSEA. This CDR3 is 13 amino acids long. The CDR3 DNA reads TGCAGCGTTGTTTGGGGTAGCAATCAGCCCCAGCATTTT. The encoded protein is CSVVWGSNQPQHF.

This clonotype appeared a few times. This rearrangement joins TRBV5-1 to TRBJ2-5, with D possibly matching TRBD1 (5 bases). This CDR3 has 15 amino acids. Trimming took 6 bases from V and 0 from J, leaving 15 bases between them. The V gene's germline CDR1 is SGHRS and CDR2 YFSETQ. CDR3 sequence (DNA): TGCGCCAGCAATATCGACAGTCCCCACCAAGAGACCCAGTACTTC. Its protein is CASNIDSPHQETQYF. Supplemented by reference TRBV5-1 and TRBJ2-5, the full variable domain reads KAGVTQTPRYLIKTRGQQVTLSCSPISGHRSVSWYQQTPGQGLQFLFEYFSETQRNKGNFPGRFSGRQFSNSRSEMNVSTLELGDSALYLCASNIDSPHQETQYFGPGTRLLVL.

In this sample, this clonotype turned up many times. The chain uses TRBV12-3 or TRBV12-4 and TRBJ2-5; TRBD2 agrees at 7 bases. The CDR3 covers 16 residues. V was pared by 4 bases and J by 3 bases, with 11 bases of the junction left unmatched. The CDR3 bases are TGTGCCAGCAGTTCTCCCGGGACTATGGGTGAAGAGACCCAGTACTTC. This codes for CASSSPGTMGEETQYF.

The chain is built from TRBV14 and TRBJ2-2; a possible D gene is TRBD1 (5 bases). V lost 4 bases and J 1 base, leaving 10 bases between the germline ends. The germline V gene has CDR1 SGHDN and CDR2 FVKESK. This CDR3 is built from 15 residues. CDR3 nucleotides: TGTGCCAGCAGCCCAGGGTCCCAGAACACCGGGGAGCTGTTTTTT. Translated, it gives CASSPGSQNTGELFF.

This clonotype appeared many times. CDR3 DNA: TGTGCCAGCAGTCCCAGGGGCAAGGGCACTGAAGCTTTCTTT. Translation gives CASSPRGKGTEAFF. The rearrangement uses TRBV12-3 or TRBV12-4 and TRBJ1-1, with D perhaps TRBD1 (6 bases). CDR3 length: 14 amino acids. Deletions cut 5 bases from V and 4 bases from J, with 14 bases between.

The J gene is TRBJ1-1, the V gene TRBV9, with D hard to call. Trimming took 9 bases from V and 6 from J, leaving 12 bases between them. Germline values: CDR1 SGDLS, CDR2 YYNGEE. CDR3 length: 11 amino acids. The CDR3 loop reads CATSLVAEAFF. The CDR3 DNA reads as TGTGCCACCTCCTTAGTCGCTGAAGCTTTCTTT.

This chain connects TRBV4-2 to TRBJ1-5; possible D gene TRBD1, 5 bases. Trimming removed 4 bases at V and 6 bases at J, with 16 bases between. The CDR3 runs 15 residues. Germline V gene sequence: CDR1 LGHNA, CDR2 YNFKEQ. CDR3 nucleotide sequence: TGTGCCAGCAGCCCCTCCGACAGCGAGGGTCAGCCCCAGCATTTT. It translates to CASSPSDSEGQPQHF.

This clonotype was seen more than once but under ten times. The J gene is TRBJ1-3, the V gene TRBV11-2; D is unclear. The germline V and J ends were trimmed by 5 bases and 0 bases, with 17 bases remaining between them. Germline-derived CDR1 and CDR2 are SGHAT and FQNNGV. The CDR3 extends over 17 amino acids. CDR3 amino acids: CASSLQPGRRSGNTIYF. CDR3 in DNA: TGTGCCAGCAGCCTACAGCCAGGCCGCCGCTCTGGAAACACCATATATTTT.